Sequencing of this T cell receptor (beta chain) was carried out in a study of PD-1 blockade in classical Hodgkin lymphoma. Study results and limitations: At baseline, newly diagnosed patients reportedly showed less TCR diversity than healthy donors.

Germline CDR1 SGDLS, CDR2 YYNGEE. The CDR3 covers 12 residues. Trimming left V 4 bases short and J 6 bases short, with 11 bases between. Time point: newly diagnosed, previously untreated cHL patient sample. PBMCs representing newly diagnosed, untreated classical Hodgkin lymphoma functioned as the comparison. With regard to this clone: Its antigen is still unknown.

The repertoire was sequenced with immunoSEQ multiplex PCR; TCRdb's copy has only in-frame clones and lacks some. The table lists some 27,000 clones, about 89% of them singletons. Sequenced: peripheral blood mononuclear cells (PBMCs). The chain joins TRBV9 to TRBJ2-7; D is undetermined. This receptor was taken from a human donor with classical Hodgkin lymphoma. This CDR3 is CASSTDTGEQYF. The CDR3 coding sequence is TGTGCCAGCAGCACCGACACGGGCGAGCAGTACTTC.